This T cell receptor beta chain was obtained from a study of blood T cell repertoires in COVID-19. Per germline, CDR1 MDHEN and CDR2 SYDVKM. The V gene end was trimmed by 3 bases and the J gene end by 1 base; junction bases not matched to a gene: 7. The CDR3 is 16 residues long. The assay was immunoSEQ multiplex PCR, and TCRdb's table has in-frame clones only and misses some. In the table there are around 220,000 clones, almost 90% of which are singletons. The rearrangement uses TRBV28 and TRBJ2-3; the match to TRBD2 covers 7 bases. This clonotype originated in a woman aged 45-65 years with acute COVID-19. Sequenced sample: PBMCs or T cells enriched from blood (not recorded which). The CDR3 is CASSFPASGGTDTQYF. The CDR3 DNA sequence: TGTGCCAGCAGTTTCCCGGCTAGCGGAGGCACAGATACGCAGTATTTT.